The source of this TCR beta chain is a study of T-cell memory formation after mild COVID-19. V was shortened by 3 bases and J by 0 bases, with 16 bases between the two germline ends. The CDR3 runs 17 residues. In germline, CDR1 is SGHRS, CDR2 YFSETQ. This clonotype was observed a few times. Its antigen remains unidentified. After 5'RACE with constant-segment primers, TCR alpha and TCR beta cDNA libraries carrying sample barcodes and UMIs were obtained. TCRdb processed the 5' RACE reads anew with MiXCR; each CDR3 protein has one entry. The table includes hundreds of thousands of distinct CDR3 sequences, 24% detected once. Study findings and constraints: The authors did not confirm SARS-CoV-2 specificity of second-wave clones peaking day 37. Later expanders leaned CD4+, whereas day 15 to 85 contracting clones were balanced CD4/CD8.

The chain carries TRBV5-1 and TRBJ2-1; tentatively, D is TRBD2 (6 bases). The sequenced sample was PBMCs or a T cell subset sorted from them (not recorded which). This clonotype was obtained from an adult woman who had mild COVID-19 (a few samples of this study predate the infection). Cell type and time point are not known. For the CDR3, the DNA is TGCGCCAGCAGCTCGAGAATTCGGGGGAGCTCCTACAATGAGCAGTTCTTC. Protein sequence: CASSSRIRGSSYNEQFF.